This passage covers 24 T cell receptor beta chains from one sample sequenced in a study of cytomegalovirus exposure and HLA in healthy donors. 60 Vbeta and 13 Jbeta primers were used in PCR. Assay used: immunoSEQ multiplex PCR; TCRdb lists only in-frame clones, some missing. The data show 77,000 or so clones, 78% seen once. Sequencing was done on a sample of PBMCs. The source is a man aged 40-49 years in good health and CMV-seronegative.

This sequence joins TRBV5-1 and TRBJ2-3, with D possibly being TRBD2 (5 bases). This CDR3 spans 16 amino acids. Per the germline V gene, CDR1 is SGHRS and CDR2 is YFSETQ. V was trimmed by 2 bases and J by 0 bases, leaving 13 bases between them. The DNA for the CDR3 is TGCGCCAGCAGCTTACAACAGCGGACTAGCACAGATACGCAGTATTTT. Protein sequence: CASSLQQRTSTDTQYF.

The chain joins TRBV11-3 to TRBJ2-1; the match to TRBD2 covers 7 bases. CDR1 is SGHNT and CDR2 is YENEEA in the germline V gene. V lost 6 bases, J lost 0 bases, and 14 bases stayed unmatched. CDR3 length: 18 amino acids. CDR3 in amino acids: CASSYRTRAGSSYNEQFF. The CDR3, as DNA: TGTGCCAGCAGTTACCGGACTAGGGCGGGGAGCTCCTACAATGAGCAGTTCTTC.

The chain is built from TRBV11-2 and TRBJ2-1, with D possibly TRBD1 on 5 matching bases. Germline assignment: CDR1 SGHAT and CDR2 FQNNGV. The CDR3 contains 15 residues. Trimming took off 3 bases at V and 2 bases at J, with 11 bases between the two ends. The CDR3, as DNA: TGTGCCAGCAGCTTGATGGGGCGAACCTACAATGAGCAGTTCTTC. This encodes CASSLMGRTYNEQFF.

This clone came up once. The chain combines TRBV5-6 with TRBJ2-4, with 8 bases lining up with TRBD1. The CDR3 length is 15 residues. CDR1 is SGHDT, CDR2 YYEEEE, per germline. The V and J ends lost 3 bases and 3 bases, in that order; junction bases with no gene match: 5. CDR3 in amino acids: CASSSWTGHKNIQYF. Here the CDR3 DNA reads TGTGCCAGCAGCTCGTGGACAGGGCACAAAAACATTCAGTACTTC.

This clone was counted only a few times. The J gene is TRBJ2-2, the V gene TRBV10-2; 7 bases are shared with TRBD1. The J segment lost 3 bases and the V segment lost 0 bases, leaving 4 bases of the junction unmatched. CDR1 and CDR2 (germline): WSHSY, SAAADI. This CDR3 region has 16 residues. The CDR3 loop reads CASSESGGADTGELFF. The CDR3, as DNA: TGCGCCAGCAGTGAGTCAGGGGGCGCGGACACCGGGGAGCTGTTTTTT.

This clone has a single count. The V call is TRBV4-1, the J call TRBJ1-3, with TRBD1 matching over 10 bases. Per germline, CDR1 MGHRA and CDR2 YSYEKL. V lost 0 bases to trimming and J lost 6 bases; unmatched junction nucleotides: 8. The CDR3 totals 17 residues. CDR3 region: CASSQEWDRGYLNTIYF. CDR3 bases: TGCGCCAGCAGCCAAGAATGGGACAGGGGATACTTAAACACCATATATTTT.

This chain connects TRBV29-1 to TRBJ1-4, with D possibly matching TRBD1 (6 bases). Deletions cut 4 bases from V and 13 bases from J, with 13 bases between. Germline CDR1 and CDR2: SQVTM and ANQGSEA. This CDR3 has 11 residues. CDR3 sequence reads: CSVGFTGRLFF. The CDR3 nucleotides are TGCAGCGTTGGGTTTACAGGGCGACTGTTTTTT.

V is TRBV2 and J is TRBJ1-2; D may be TRBD1 (5 bases). V was shortened by 5 bases and J by 1 base, with 11 bases between the two germline ends. Germline loops: CDR1 SNHLY, CDR2 FYNNEI. This CDR3 is 14 amino acids long. In DNA, the CDR3 is TGTGCCAGCAGTCCCCTGACAGATAACTATGGCTACACCTTC. It yields the protein CASSPLTDNYGYTF.

V is TRBV27 and J is TRBJ2-7; 7 bases are shared with TRBD2. Germline loops: CDR1 MNHEY, CDR2 SMNVEV (reference sequence). The ends lost 6 bases at V and 5 bases at J; junction bases unmatched: 10. The CDR3 extends over 14 amino acids. DNA for the CDR3: TGTGCCAGCAGGCCAGCGGGGATACCGCACGAGCAGTACTTC. Protein product: CASRPAGIPHEQYF.

This chain joins TRBV15 and TRBJ2-5; D not certain. Trimming took off 2 bases at V and 0 bases at J, with 22 bases between the two ends. This CDR3 spans 19 amino acids. CDR1 is LNHNV, CDR2 YYDKDF, per germline (reference sequence). CDR3 amino acids: CATSRKPSVGRPYQETQYF. The CDR3, as DNA: TGTGCCACCAGCAGAAAGCCCTCAGTAGGCAGGCCGTACCAAGAGACCCAGTACTTC.

V usage is TRBV12-5 and J usage is TRBJ1-1; D gene uncertain. There are 12 residues in the CDR3. V was shortened by 4 bases and J by 4 bases, with 7 bases between the two germline ends. Per germline, CDR1 LGHNT and CDR2 FRNRAP. The CDR3 loop reads CASGYGGTEAFF. CDR3 sequence (DNA): TGTGCTAGTGGTTATGGAGGCACTGAAGCTTTCTTT.

This chain joins TRBV5-1 and TRBJ1-2; 7 nucleotides align to TRBD1. Germline assignment: CDR1 SGHRS and CDR2 YFSETQ. The CDR3 has 14 amino acids. V lost 0 bases and J lost 5; bases outside the gene matches: 4. The DNA of the CDR3 is TGCGCCAGCAGCTTGGACGGGACAGAATATGGCTACACCTTC. Protein: CASSLDGTEYGYTF.

The chain is built from TRBV5-5 and TRBJ2-1; TRBD2 matches 10 bases. J lost 1 base, V lost 4 bases, and 2 bases had no gene match. This CDR3 comprises 15 residues. Germline values: CDR1 SGHKS, CDR2 YYEKEE (reference sequence). CDR3 sequence (DNA): TGTGCCAGCAGCCGGACTAGCGGATCCTACAATGAGCAGTTCTTC. Residues: CASSRTSGSYNEQFF.

This clone appeared a few times. The chain uses TRBV11-2 and TRBJ1-5; 8 bases match TRBD1. Trimming cost V 3 bases and J 6 bases; bases outside gene matches: 4. The CDR3 is 14 amino acids. Germline lookup yields CDR1 SGHAT and CDR2 FQNNGV. CDR3 sequence: CASSLTGESQPQHF. In DNA, the CDR3 is TGTGCCAGCAGCTTGACAGGGGAGAGTCAGCCCCAGCATTTT.

This clone came up a few times. This rearrangement joins TRBV6-6 to TRBJ2-7; TRBD2 aligns across 9 bases. The V gene's germline CDR1 is MNHNY and CDR2 SVGAGI (reference sequence). This CDR3 contains 14 residues. The trim removed 5 bases at V and 5 bases at J, leaving 7 bases unmatched. CDR3 bases: TGTGCCAGCAGTAAACAGGCGGGAGGGGACGAGCAGTACTTC. Translation: CASSKQAGGDEQYF.

The chain combines TRBV9 with TRBJ2-5, with 11 bases fitting TRBD2. With V trimmed by 4 bases and J by 4 bases, 3 bases remained unmatched. CDR1 and CDR2 from the germline V gene are SGDLS and YYNGEE. The CDR3 extends over 14 amino acids. The CDR3, as DNA: TGTGCCAGCAGCCCCGGACTAGCGGGAGAGACCCAGTACTTC. Its protein is CASSPGLAGETQYF.

The chain combines TRBV4-2 with TRBJ2-1; 9 bases align to TRBD2. Germline lookup yields CDR1 LGHNA and CDR2 YNFKEQ. The trim removed 3 bases at V and 7 bases at J, leaving 7 bases unmatched. This CDR3 spans 15 amino acids. This chain's CDR3 is CASSQVTSGQNEQFF. The CDR3 DNA reads as TGTGCCAGCAGCCAGGTAACTAGCGGGCAAAATGAGCAGTTCTTC.

This clone was observed a single time. The chain links TRBV2 to TRBJ2-5, with 11 bases matching TRBD1. Germline V lookup: CDR1 SNHLY, CDR2 FYNNEI. V lost 7 bases, J lost 4 bases, and 5 bases stayed unmatched. CDR3 length: 14 residues. CDR3 sequence reads: CASILGTGGETQYF. CDR3 nucleotide sequence: TGTGCCAGCATTCTAGGGACAGGGGGAGAGACCCAGTACTTC. The full variable domain, its missing parts supplied by reference TRBV2 and TRBJ2-5, is EPEVTQTPSHQVTQMGQEVILRCVPISNHLYFYWYRQILGQKVEFLVSFYNNEISEKSEIFDDQFSVERPDGSNFTLKIRSTKLEDSAMYFCASILGTGGETQYFGPGTRLLVL.

The rearrangement joins TRBV6-1 to TRBJ2-7; 10 bases agree with TRBD1. The germline gives CDR1 MNHNS, CDR2 SASEGT. The CDR3 is 15 amino acids. V gave up 0 bases and J gave up 5 bases; unmatched junction bases: 4. The CDR3, as DNA: TGTGCCAGCAGTGAAGCAGGGGACAGGGGCGACGAGCAGTACTTC. Its translation: CASSEAGDRGDEQYF.

The chain combines TRBV5-4 with TRBJ2-2, with D perhaps TRBD2 (6 bases). The V gene's germline CDR1 is SGHNT and CDR2 YYREEE (reference sequence). This CDR3 has 14 amino acids. The V gene lost 2 bases and the J gene lost 3 bases, with 8 bases spanning the gap. The CDR3 spells CASSFPGDTGELFF. The CDR3 DNA is TGTGCCAGCAGCTTTCCGGGGGACACCGGGGAGCTGTTTTTT.

This clone occurred once. The rearrangement joins TRBV2 to TRBJ2-3; 9 nucleotides line up with TRBD2. The CDR3 loop spans 17 amino acids. Germline trimming cut 2 bases from V and 1 base from J; bases unmatched to any gene: 7. CDR1 and CDR2 from the germline V gene are SNHLY and FYNNEI. This CDR3 is CASSEPASGEGTDTQYF. CDR3 DNA: TGTGCCAGCAGTGAACCGGCTAGCGGGGAAGGCACAGATACGCAGTATTTT. Based on the CDR3 plus reference TRBV2 and TRBJ2-3, the full variable domain is EPEVTQTPSHQVTQMGQEVILRCVPISNHLYFYWYRQILGQKVEFLVSFYNNEISEKSEIFDDQFSVERPDGSNFTLKIRSTKLEDSAMYFCASSEPASGEGTDTQYFGPGTRLTVL.

This clone was counted only a few times. The chain carries TRBV7-3 and TRBJ1-2; D is undetermined. In germline, CDR1 is SGHTA, CDR2 FQGTGA. This CDR3 is built from 13 residues. Trimming took off 5 bases at V and 8 bases at J, with 15 bases between the two ends. CDR3 DNA sequence: TGTGCCAGCAGCCCTGACTCGGAGAGGGGCTACACCTTC. Amino acids: CASSPDSERGYTF.

This clone was seen a single time. The rearrangement uses TRBV4-2 and TRBJ2-1; weak D call: TRBD2 (6 bases). Trimming left V 0 bases short and J 7 bases short, with 16 bases between. Germline V gene sequence: CDR1 LGHNA, CDR2 YNFKEQ. The CDR3 has 16 residues. The CDR3 coding sequence is TGTGCCAGCAGCCAAGATGAAGGGACTGGAACTAATGAGCAGTTCTTC. Amino acid sequence: CASSQDEGTGTNEQFF.

This clone qualifies as medium-sized (0.01 to 0.1%). The V gene is TRBV19, the J gene TRBJ1-5, with no clear D. This CDR3 contains 14 residues. Trimming took off 10 bases at V and 6 bases at J, with 19 bases between the two ends. Germline V gene sequence: CDR1 LNHDA, CDR2 SQIVND (reference sequence). The DNA of the CDR3 is TGTGCCACCTCGGCGGGAGAAGAGTTTCAGCCCCAGCATTTT. Residues: CATSAGEEFQPQHF.